A selection of T cell receptor beta chains follows, all from one sample in a study of blood T cell repertoires in COVID-19. Assay: immunoSEQ multiplex PCR; the TCRdb copy retains only in-frame clones and omits some. The sample lists about 220,000 clones, around 87% occurring once. The sequenced sample consisted of peripheral blood. These receptors were obtained from a woman aged 30 to 39 who had recovered from COVID-19. Both conserved end residues are part of each CDR3. The D gene is left open where the match is weak. Clone size is stated in some rows and not others, as once, few, many or a class when expanded.

d_gene,v_gene,j_gene,abundance,CDR3aa,CDR3nt
TRBD1,TRBV2,TRBJ2-1,.,CASTGTGYNEQFF,TGTGCCAGCACAGGGACAGGGTACAATGAGCAGTTCTTC
.,TRBV9,TRBJ2-5,.,CASSSESGVRETQYF,TGTGCCAGCAGCTCGGAGTCAGGGGTACGAGAGACCCAGTACTTC
.,TRBV27,TRBJ2-3,.,CASRQSSTDTQYF,TGTGCCAGCAGACAGTCCAGCACAGATACGCAGTATTTT
TRBD1,TRBV4-1,TRBJ2-1,.,CASSPRDRMRLVQFF,TGCGCCAGCAGCCCCAGGGACAGGATGAGGTTGGTGCAGTTCTTC
TRBD1,TRBV5-5,TRBJ1-1,.,CASRPNPGRGPGTEAFF,TGTGCCAGCAGGCCTAATCCCGGCAGGGGGCCGGGGACTGAAGCTTTCTTT
.,TRBV18,TRBJ2-5,.,CASLVGETQYF,TGTGCCAGCTTAGTCGGAGAGACCCAGTACTTC
TRBD1,TRBV19,TRBJ1-2,few,CASRRSGGDNYGYTF,TGTGCCAGTAGACGTTCAGGGGGCGATAACTATGGCTACACCTTC
TRBD1,TRBV5-1,TRBJ2-5,.,CASSISGQDARWETQYF,TGCGCCAGCAGCATTTCAGGACAGGACGCTCGATGGGAGACCCAGTACTTC
.,TRBV2,TRBJ1-4,.,CASSYPGTSATNEKLFF,TGTGCCAGCAGTTACCCCGGGACAAGTGCAACTAATGAAAAACTGTTTTTT
TRBD1,TRBV7-2,TRBJ1-2,.,CASSSGQELFGYTF,TGTGCCAGCAGCTCGGGACAGGAGCTCTTCGGCTACACCTTC
.,TRBV10-3,TRBJ1-1,.,CAISEGLGNTEAFF,TGTGCCATCAGTGAAGGACTTGGGAACACTGAAGCTTTCTTT
TRBD2,TRBV2,TRBJ2-5,.,CASSEGVAGREETQYF,TGTGCCAGCAGTGAAGGCGTAGCGGGGAGAGAAGAGACCCAGTACTTC
TRBD2,TRBV6-8,TRBJ2-3,.,CASSYFQRGSDTQYF,TGTGCCAGCAGTTACTTCCAGCGGGGGTCAGATACGCAGTATTTT
.,TRBV7-2,TRBJ2-7,.,CASSLEVGSSYEQYF,TGTGCCAGCAGCTTAGAGGTCGGGAGCTCCTACGAGCAGTACTTC
TRBD1,TRBV4-2,TRBJ1-5,.,CASSQRQGALWEGQPQHF,TGTGCCAGCAGCCAAAGACAGGGGGCTTTATGGGAGGGGCAGCCCCAGCATTTT
.,TRBV18,TRBJ2-2,.,CASSPREFTGELFF,TGTGCCAGCTCACCGAGGGAGTTCACCGGGGAGCTGTTTTTT
.,TRBV4-2,TRBJ2-3,once,CASSQAGGAYTDTQYF,TGTGCCAGCAGCCAAGCGGGCGGGGCGTACACAGATACGCAGTATTTT
.,TRBV7-9,TRBJ2-5,.,CASSPWGGEPSQETQYF,TGTGCCAGCAGCCCCTGGGGCGGGGAGCCGAGCCAAGAGACCCAGTACTTC
TRBD1,TRBV19,TRBJ1-2,.,CASSVAAGTGDRGYTF,TGTGCCAGTAGTGTCGCCGCCGGGACAGGGGATCGCGGCTACACCTTC
.,TRBV21-1,TRBJ2-1,.,CASSKRGRSYNEQFF,TGTGCCAGCAGCAAGCGGGGGCGCTCCTACAATGAGCAGTTCTTC